This T cell receptor (beta chain) was sequenced during a study of blood T cell repertoires in COVID-19. Study-wide background: Acute and convalescent COVID-19 samples came from the United States, Italy and Spain. T cells, B-cell-depleted T cells, or PBMCs supplied cDNA or gDNA.

A remark on this clone: Other DNA sequences in this specimen translate into the identical CDR3.

The V end lost 2 bases, the J end lost 6 bases, and 9 bases lay between the germline ends. The CDR3 loop spans 12 amino acids. CDR1 SGHRS and CDR2 YFSETQ come from the germline V gene. Clones were sequenced by immunoSEQ multiplex PCR, and TCRdb holds only the in-frame ones, with some missing. This table has a few hundred thousand clones, approximately 91% appearing once. This sequence originates from a human donor in a cohort sampled during active COVID-19. The chain links TRBV5-1 to TRBJ2-7; the D gene is possibly TRBD2 (5 bases). The source material was peripheral blood. The CDR3 region has the DNA TGCGCCAGCAGCTTACGGGGTGGCGAGCAGTACTTC. This sequence encodes CASSLRGGEQYF.